This T cell receptor beta chain came from a study of yellow fever vaccine responses in identical twins. Study findings and constraints: Each twin's T cell response to the vaccine was reported to look partly convergent and partly personalized.

Germline trimming cut 4 bases from V and 2 bases from J; bases unmatched to any gene: 7. Germline CDR1 and CDR2: SQVTM and ANQGSEA. This CDR3 comprises 15 residues. Remarks on this clonotype: As yet, its antigen is unknown.

TCRdb re-analysed the RT-PCR reads in MiXCR, keeping a single row per CDR3 protein. The data hold 18,000 or so distinct CDR3 sequences, with roughly three fifths observed a single time. This material consisted of T cells from blood (PBMCs), unsorted or a sorted subset (not recorded which), taken before or after yellow fever vaccination (not recorded which). The clonotype originates from a woman in her late teens or twenties who received the yellow fever vaccine. V and J are TRBV29-1 and TRBJ2-4; 8 bases are a match to TRBD2. The CDR3 bases are TGCAGCGTTGGGGCTGCGGGAGGACCCAAAAACATTCAGTACTTC. Protein sequence: CSVGAAGGPKNIQYF.